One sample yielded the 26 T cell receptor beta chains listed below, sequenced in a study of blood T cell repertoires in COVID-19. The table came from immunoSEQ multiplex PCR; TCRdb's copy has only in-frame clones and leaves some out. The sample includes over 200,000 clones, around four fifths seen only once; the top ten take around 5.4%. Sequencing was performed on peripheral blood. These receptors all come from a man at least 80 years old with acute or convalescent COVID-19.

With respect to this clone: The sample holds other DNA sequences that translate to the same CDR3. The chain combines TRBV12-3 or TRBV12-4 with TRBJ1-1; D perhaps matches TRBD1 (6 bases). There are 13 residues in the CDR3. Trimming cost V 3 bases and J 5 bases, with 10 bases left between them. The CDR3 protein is CASSFTQGTEAFF. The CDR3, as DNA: TGTGCCAGCAGTTTTACGCAGGGGACTGAAGCTTTCTTT.

The CDR3 loop reads CASSQGSSGTYEQYF. The CDR3 nucleotides are TGTGCCAGCAGCCAAGGGTCCAGCGGAACCTACGAGCAGTACTTC. The chain carries TRBV3-1 (or the pseudogene TRBV3-2) and TRBJ2-7; weak D call: TRBD2 (5 bases). V lost 1 base, J lost 2 bases, and 12 bases lay in between. The CDR3 spans 15 residues. Germline values: CDR1 LGHDT, CDR2 YNNKEL (reference sequence).

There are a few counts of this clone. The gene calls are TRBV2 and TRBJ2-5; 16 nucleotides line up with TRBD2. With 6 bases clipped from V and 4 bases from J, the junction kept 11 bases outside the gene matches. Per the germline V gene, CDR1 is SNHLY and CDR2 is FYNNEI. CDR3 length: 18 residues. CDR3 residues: CASSGQGLAGGPGETQYF. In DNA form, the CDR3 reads TGTGCCAGCAGCGGCCAGGGACTAGCGGGAGGGCCGGGAGAGACCCAGTACTTC.

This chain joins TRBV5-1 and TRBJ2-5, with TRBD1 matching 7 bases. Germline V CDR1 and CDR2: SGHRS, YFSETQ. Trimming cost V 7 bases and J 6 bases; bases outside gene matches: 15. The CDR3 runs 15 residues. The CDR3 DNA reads TGCGCCAGCGGAATGGGGACAGCTTTAGGAAAGACCCAGTACTTC. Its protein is CASGMGTALGKTQYF.

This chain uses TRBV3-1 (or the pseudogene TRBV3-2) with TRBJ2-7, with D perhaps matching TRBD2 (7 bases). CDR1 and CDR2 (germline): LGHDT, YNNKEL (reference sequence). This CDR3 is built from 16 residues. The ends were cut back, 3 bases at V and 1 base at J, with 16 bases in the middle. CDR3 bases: TGTGCCAGCAGCCAGAGGGGGGGCGGCGGGTCCTACGAGCAGTACTTC. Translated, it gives CASSQRGGGGSYEQYF.

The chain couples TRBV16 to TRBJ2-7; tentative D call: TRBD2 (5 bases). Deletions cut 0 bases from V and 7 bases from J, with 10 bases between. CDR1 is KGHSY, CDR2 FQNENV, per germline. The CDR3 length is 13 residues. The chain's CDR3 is CASSQSRVQEQYF. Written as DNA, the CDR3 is TGTGCCAGCAGCCAATCGAGGGTCCAGGAGCAGTACTTC. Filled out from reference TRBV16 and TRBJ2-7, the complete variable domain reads GEEVAQTPKHLVRGEGQKAKLYCAPIKGHSYVFWYQQVLKNEFKFLISFQNENVFDETGMPKERFSAKCLPNSPCSLEIQATKLEDSAVYFCASSQSRVQEQYFGPGTRLTVT.

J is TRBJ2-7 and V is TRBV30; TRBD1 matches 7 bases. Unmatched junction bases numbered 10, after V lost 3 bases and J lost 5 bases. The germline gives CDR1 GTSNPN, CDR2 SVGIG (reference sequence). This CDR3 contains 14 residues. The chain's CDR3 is CAWRRRGLGNEQYF. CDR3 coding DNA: TGTGCCTGGAGGAGAAGGGGGCTCGGGAACGAGCAGTACTTC.

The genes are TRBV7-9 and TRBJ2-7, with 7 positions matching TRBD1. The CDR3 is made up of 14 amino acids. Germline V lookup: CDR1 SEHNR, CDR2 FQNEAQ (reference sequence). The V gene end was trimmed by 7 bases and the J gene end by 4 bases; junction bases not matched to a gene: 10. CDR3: CASTRGQAEYEQYF. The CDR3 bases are TGTGCCAGCACCAGAGGACAGGCAGAATACGAGCAGTACTTC.

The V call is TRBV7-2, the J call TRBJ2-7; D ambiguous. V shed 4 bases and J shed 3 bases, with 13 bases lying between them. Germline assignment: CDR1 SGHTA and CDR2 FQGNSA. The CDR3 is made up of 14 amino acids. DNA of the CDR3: TGTGCCAGCAGCTCCCGTCACTTCGTCTACGAGCAGTACTTC. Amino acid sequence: CASSSRHFVYEQYF.

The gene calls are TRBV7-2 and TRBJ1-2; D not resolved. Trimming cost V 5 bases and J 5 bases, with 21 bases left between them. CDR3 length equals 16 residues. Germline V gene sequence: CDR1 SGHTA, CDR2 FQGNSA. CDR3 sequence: CASSPQPDSTGYGYTF. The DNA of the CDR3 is TGTGCCAGCAGCCCCCAGCCGGACTCGACGGGTTATGGCTACACCTTC.

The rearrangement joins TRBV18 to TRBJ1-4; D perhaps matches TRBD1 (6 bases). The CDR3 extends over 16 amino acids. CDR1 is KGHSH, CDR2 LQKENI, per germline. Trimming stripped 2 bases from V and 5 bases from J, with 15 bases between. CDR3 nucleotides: TGTGCCAGCTCACCAAATTACAGGGCCGGGAATGAAAAACTGTTTTTT. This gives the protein CASSPNYRAGNEKLFF.

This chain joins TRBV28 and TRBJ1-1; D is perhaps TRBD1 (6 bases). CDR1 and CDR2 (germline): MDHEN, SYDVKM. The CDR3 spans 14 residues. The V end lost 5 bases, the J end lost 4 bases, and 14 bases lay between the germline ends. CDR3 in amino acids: CASSEHRATTEAFF. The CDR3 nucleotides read TGTGCCAGCAGTGAGCACAGGGCAACCACTGAAGCTTTCTTT.

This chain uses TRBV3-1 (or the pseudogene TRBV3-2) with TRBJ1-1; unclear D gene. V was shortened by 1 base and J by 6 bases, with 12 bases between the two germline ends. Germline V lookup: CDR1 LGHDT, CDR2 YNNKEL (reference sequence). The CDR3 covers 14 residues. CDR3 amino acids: CASSQASVHSEAFF. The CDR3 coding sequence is TGTGCCAGCAGCCAAGCTTCGGTTCACTCTGAAGCTTTCTTT.

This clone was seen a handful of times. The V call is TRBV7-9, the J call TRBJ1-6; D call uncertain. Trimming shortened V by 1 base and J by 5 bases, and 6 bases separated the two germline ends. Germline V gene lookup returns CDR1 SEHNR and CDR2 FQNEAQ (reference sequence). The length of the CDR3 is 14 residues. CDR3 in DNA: TGTGCCAGCAGCTTAGGGCAACATAATTCACCCCTCCACTTT. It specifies CASSLGQHNSPLHF.

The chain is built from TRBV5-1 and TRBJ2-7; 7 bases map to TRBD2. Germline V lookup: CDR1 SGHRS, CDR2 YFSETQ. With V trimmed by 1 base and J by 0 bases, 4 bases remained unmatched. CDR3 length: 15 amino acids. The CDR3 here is CASSLSGTTSYEQYF. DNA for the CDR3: TGCGCCAGCAGCTTGAGCGGGACGACCTCCTACGAGCAGTACTTC.

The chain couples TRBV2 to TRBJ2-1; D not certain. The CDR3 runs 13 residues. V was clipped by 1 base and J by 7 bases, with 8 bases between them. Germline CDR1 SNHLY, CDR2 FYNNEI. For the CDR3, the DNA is TGTGCCAGCAGTGAAGAGAGGATTAATGAGCAGTTCTTC. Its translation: CASSEERINEQFF.

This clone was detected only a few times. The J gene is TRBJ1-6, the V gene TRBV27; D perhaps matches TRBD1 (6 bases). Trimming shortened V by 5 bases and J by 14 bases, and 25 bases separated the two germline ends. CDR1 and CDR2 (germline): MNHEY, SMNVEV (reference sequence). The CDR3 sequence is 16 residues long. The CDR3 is CASSRTWTASGSALHF. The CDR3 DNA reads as TGTGCCAGCAGTCGTACTTGGACAGCTTCGGGGTCGGCCCTCCACTTT.

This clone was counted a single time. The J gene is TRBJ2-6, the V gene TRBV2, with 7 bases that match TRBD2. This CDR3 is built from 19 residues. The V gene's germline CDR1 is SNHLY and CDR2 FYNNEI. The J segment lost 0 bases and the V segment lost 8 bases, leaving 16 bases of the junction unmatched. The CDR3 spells CASQREKTRSGSGANVLTF. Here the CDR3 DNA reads TGTGCCAGCCAGCGGGAAAAGACCCGTTCGGGCTCTGGGGCCAACGTCCTGACTTTC.

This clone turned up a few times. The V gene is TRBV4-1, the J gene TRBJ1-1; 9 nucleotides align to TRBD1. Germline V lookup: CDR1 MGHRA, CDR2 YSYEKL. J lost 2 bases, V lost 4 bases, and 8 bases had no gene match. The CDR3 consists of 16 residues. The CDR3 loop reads CASSPRDREINTEAFF. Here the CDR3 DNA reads TGCGCCAGCAGCCCCCGGGACAGGGAGATTAACACTGAAGCTTTCTTT.

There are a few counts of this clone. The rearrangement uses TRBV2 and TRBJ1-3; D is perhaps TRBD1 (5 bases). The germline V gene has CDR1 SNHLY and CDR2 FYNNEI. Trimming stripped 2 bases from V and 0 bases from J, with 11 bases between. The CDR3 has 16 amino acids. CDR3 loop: CASSETGRDSGNTIYF. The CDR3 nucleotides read TGTGCCAGCAGTGAAACGGGCAGGGACTCTGGAAACACCATATATTTT. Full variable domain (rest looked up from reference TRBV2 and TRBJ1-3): EPEVTQTPSHQVTQMGQEVILRCVPISNHLYFYWYRQILGQKVEFLVSFYNNEISEKSEIFDDQFSVERPDGSNFTLKIRSTKLEDSAMYFCASSETGRDSGNTIYFGEGSWLTVV.

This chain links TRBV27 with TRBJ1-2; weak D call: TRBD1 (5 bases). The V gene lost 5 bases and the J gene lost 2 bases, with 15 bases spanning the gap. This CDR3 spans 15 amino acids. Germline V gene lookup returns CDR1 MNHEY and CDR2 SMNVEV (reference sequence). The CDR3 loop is CASSPIPRVNYGYTF. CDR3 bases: TGTGCCAGCAGTCCCATTCCCAGGGTGAACTATGGCTACACCTTC.

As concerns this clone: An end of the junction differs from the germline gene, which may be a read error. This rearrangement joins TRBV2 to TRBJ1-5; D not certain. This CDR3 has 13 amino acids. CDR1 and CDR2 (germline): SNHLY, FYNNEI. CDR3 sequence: CASRGLGNQPQHF. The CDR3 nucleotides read TGTGCCAGCAGGGGTTTGGGCAATCAGCCCCAACATTTT.

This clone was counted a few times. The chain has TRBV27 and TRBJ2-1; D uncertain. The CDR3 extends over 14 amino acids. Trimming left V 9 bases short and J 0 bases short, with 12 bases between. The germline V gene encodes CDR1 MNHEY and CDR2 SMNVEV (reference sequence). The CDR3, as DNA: TGTGCCAGTCGGTTTATGAGCTCCTACAATGAGCAGTTCTTC. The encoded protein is CASRFMSSYNEQFF.

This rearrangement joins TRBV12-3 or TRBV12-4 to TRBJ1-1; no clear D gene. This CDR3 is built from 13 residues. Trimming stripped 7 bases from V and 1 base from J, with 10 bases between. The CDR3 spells CASTPERNTEAFF. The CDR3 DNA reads TGTGCCAGCACCCCTGAGAGGAACACTGAAGCTTTCTTT.

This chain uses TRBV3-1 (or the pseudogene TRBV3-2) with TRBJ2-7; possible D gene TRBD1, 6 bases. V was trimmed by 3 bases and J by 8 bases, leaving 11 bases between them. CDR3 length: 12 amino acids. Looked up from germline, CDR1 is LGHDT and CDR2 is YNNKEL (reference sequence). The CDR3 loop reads CASSHDRRKQYF. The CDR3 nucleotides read TGTGCCAGCAGCCATGACAGGCGCAAGCAGTACTTC.

The CDR3 spells CASSEGGTLANYGYTF. The CDR3 nucleotides are TGTGCCAGCAGTGAAGGCGGGACTCTCGCTAACTATGGCTACACCTTC. The rearrangement uses TRBV2 and TRBJ1-2; tentative D call: TRBD1 (5 bases). The ends were cut back, 1 base at V and 0 bases at J, with 12 bases in the middle. CDR1 SNHLY and CDR2 FYNNEI come from the germline V gene. The CDR3 loop spans 16 amino acids.